In this sample, the clone carrying this T cell receptor beta chain turned up a few times. Its antigen is unknown. These data belong to a study of identical twins. Study-level points and caveats: Abundant beta clonotypes from cord blood bore fewer insertions; memory repertoires lacked this pattern.

Among all donors, each was a healthy Caucasian. Germline CDR1 MGHRA, CDR2 YSYEKL. The CDR3 sequence is 14 residues long. V shed 1 base and J 6 bases; nucleotides not matched to a gene: 6. Template switching supplied a universal primer site; unique molecular identifiers were carried on the cDNA. Via MiXCR, TCRdb re-called the 5' RACE reads, giving one row per CDR3 protein. Among under 250,000 distinct CDR3 sequences, approximately 7.3% were seen once, and the ten largest hold under 6.5%. The same sample was also studied in work on yellow fever vaccine responses in identical twins.

This chain joins TRBV4-1 and TRBJ2-7; 7 bases are a match to TRBD1. Source material: CD8+ T cells sorted from blood. The TCR comes from a woman between 18 and 30 years old in good health. CDR3 coding DNA: TGCGCCAGCAGCCAAGTAGGGGGCAAGGGCGAGCAGTACTTC. Translating gives CASSQVGGKGEQYF.